This T cell receptor (beta chain) is from a study of cytomegalovirus exposure and HLA in healthy donors. Whole-study results and caveats: In a later analysis, across HLA loci, associated TCR counts were highest for DRB1, lowest for HLA-C. Researchers catalogued some 160 TCR beta chains as cytomegalovirus-associated.

This CDR3 is built from 17 residues. Germline loops: CDR1 SQVTM, CDR2 ANQGSEA. Trimming pared 6 bases from V and 0 bases from J, leaving 21 bases between. Worth noting for this clone: Antigen specificity is unknown.

The study ran its PCR with 60 Vbeta and 13 Jbeta primers. The assay was immunoSEQ multiplex PCR, and TCRdb's table has in-frame clones only and misses some. The data hold under 200,000 clones, with approximately 81% observed a single time. This sequence originates from a man aged 50 or older in good health and CMV-seropositive. V gene TRBV29-1 combines with J gene TRBJ1-5, with D perhaps TRBD1 (6 bases). The source material was PBMCs. CDR3 nucleotide sequence: TGCAGCGTAGATTTCCGGGACACTGAGTATAGCAATCAGCCCCAGCATTTT. As protein: CSVDFRDTEYSNQPQHF.